This T cell receptor beta chain was obtained from a study of siplizumab effects on memory and regulatory T cells (dated by TCRdb to between 2017 and 2020). Broadly, across the study: The study looked at the effect of siplizumab, an anti-CD2 antibody, on alloreactive T-cell subsets in allogeneic mixed lymphocyte reactions made from human PBMCs. Results and caveats for the whole study, not just this receptor: Unstimulated naive T cells appeared to be more diverse than memory T cells, and naive cells seemed to make a substantial contribution to the alloresponse. Roughly 75-95% of proliferating CD4+ or CD8+ clones could not be assigned a naive or memory phenotype. Of the alloreactive CD4+ clones that could be mapped, the Treg-derived share averaged about 63% with siplizumab compared with about 25% in control reactions. No functional confirmation was obtained for the suppressive function of proliferating Tregs from siplizumab cultures. Because sequences at frequencies below about 10^-5 were poorly captured, only a minor fraction of alloreactive clones could be mapped back to unstimulated subsets. Siplizumab significantly reduced the cumulative frequency of alloreactive sequences traceable to unstimulated CD4+ memory T cells.

As for this clone: What this receptor recognizes is not known. Within one base of it there is no much larger clone, and no base qualities were kept.

Relative to germline, V is 5 bases shorter and J is 8 bases shorter, with 18 bases between their ends. As encoded in the germline V gene (reference sequence), CDR1 is PRHDT while CDR2 is FYEKMQ. The CDR3 spans 14 residues, from the cysteine through the phenylalanine. Of the read, only the CDR3 DNA is kept; its 42 bases are in frame from base 1. Sorted unstimulated T cells and proliferating T cells recovered from mixed lymphocyte reactions were subjected to TCRbeta CDR3 sequencing. Fresh whole blood from fewer than 11 HLA-typed healthy donors served as the source for isolating PBMCs. To map where alloreactive clones came from, unstimulated CD4+ non-regulatory T cells were FACS-sorted. The method was the immunoSEQ multiplex PCR assay. The deep sequencing platform assayed some 90,000 TCR templates per sample. Genomic DNA extracted from sorted T cells was used for TCRbeta CDR3 sequencing. The study's processing was this. The R programming language was used for clonal analysis of the TCRbeta CDR3 data. Alloreactive CD4+ and CD8+ clones were defined by comparing unstimulated samples with post-reaction CFSE-low samples. By matching sequences to the repertoires of sorted unstimulated Treg and non-Treg cells, each alloreactive CD4+ clone was assigned a regulatory or non-regulatory origin. TCRdb obtained this table from immuneACCESS and retained in-frame rearrangements with V and J assigned. These tables miss some clones; where compared with another copy, unresolved V genes account for less than half of the shortfall, and the remainder is unexplained. The D gene and trimming were derived from the DNA, and the V and J assignments and clone size from that table. The sample contains 100,000 or so clones, 94% of them found a single time. Clones ranked in the top ten supply over 1% of the sample.

Sequencing was carried out using non-Treg CD4+ T cells sorted from blood. The cell subset or site label corresponds to: FACS-sorted unstimulated CD4+ non-regulatory T cells. This clonotype was sampled from a human donor in good health. Recombination linked TRBV13 to TRBJ1-2; the D gene is possibly TRBD1, with 6 bases matching. The CDR3 reads as follows: CASSPQGPLRGYTF. The nucleotides read TGTGCCAGCAGCCCACAGGGACCTCTCCGCGGCTACACCTTC.